These 19 T cell receptor beta chains share one sample of origin, sequenced in a study of blood T cell repertoires in COVID-19. Generated by immunoSEQ multiplex PCR, the TCRdb table keeps only in-frame clones and is missing some. The sample contains 250,000 to 300,000 clones, 86% of which appear only once. The material sequenced was peripheral blood. These receptors were taken from a man aged 25 to 40 with active or convalescent COVID-19.

In DNA, the CDR3 is TGTGCCAGCAGTCAAGCGACCCGACAGGGGTTCTTGGGTATGAGTACCTACACCTTC. It encodes CASSQATRQGFLGMSTYTF. The V gene is TRBV27, the J gene TRBJ1-2, with 8 bases aligning to TRBD1. The ends lost 5 bases at V and 10 bases at J; junction bases unmatched: 27. The CDR3 consists of 19 residues. Per germline, CDR1 MNHEY and CDR2 SMNVEV (reference sequence).

The rearrangement joins TRBV5-1 to TRBJ2-5; 9 nucleotides line up with TRBD1. This CDR3 is built from 15 residues. J lost 7 bases, V lost 5 bases, and 12 bases had no gene match. The germline V gene encodes CDR1 SGHRS and CDR2 YFSETQ. This CDR3 is CASSQTGTGYGTQYF. The DNA for the CDR3 is TGCGCCAGCAGTCAGACCGGGACAGGGTATGGGACCCAGTACTTC.

The V and J genes are TRBV19 and TRBJ2-7, with D possibly being TRBD1 (6 bases). V gave up 4 bases and J gave up 3 bases, with 19 bases separating them. In germline, CDR1 is LNHDA, CDR2 SQIVND (reference sequence). The CDR3 length is 16 residues. DNA of the CDR3: TGTGCCAGTAGTAGCGGCAGGGGTTCCCAGAACTACGAGCAGTACTTC. Translating gives CASSSGRGSQNYEQYF.

The rearrangement links TRBV9 to TRBJ1-2; TRBD1 aligns across 8 bases. Germline V gene data show CDR1 as SGDLS and CDR2 as YYNGEE. V trimming: 4 bases; J trimming: 4 bases; junction bases outside the gene matches: 9. The CDR3 sequence is 15 residues long. The DNA for the CDR3 is TGTGCCAGCAGCAAACAGGGGGGCATAGCCTATGGCTACACCTTC. Translation: CASSKQGGIAYGYTF.

The V gene is TRBV2, the J gene TRBJ2-7; 9 bases agree with TRBD1. The germline V gene encodes CDR1 SNHLY and CDR2 FYNNEI. This CDR3 region has 14 residues. The V gene end was trimmed by 10 bases and the J gene end by 3 bases; junction bases not matched to a gene: 10. CDR3 amino acids: CATKPGQGIYEQYF. CDR3 DNA sequence: TGTGCCACCAAACCGGGACAGGGTATCTACGAGCAGTACTTC.

The rearrangement links TRBV29-1 to TRBJ2-5, with 8 bases lining up with TRBD2. This CDR3 region has 14 residues. Germline CDR1 is SQVTM and CDR2 is ANQGSEA. The ends lost 4 bases at V and 7 bases at J; junction bases unmatched: 11. The CDR3 region is CSVGRRGAGGTQYF. The DNA for the CDR3 is TGCAGCGTTGGGAGGCGGGGGGCCGGGGGGACCCAGTACTTC.

The chain employs TRBV18 and TRBJ1-2, with D perhaps matching TRBD1 (6 bases). Germline lookup yields CDR1 KGHSH and CDR2 LQKENI. V lost 6 bases, J lost 2 bases, and 13 bases lay in between. This CDR3 spans 14 amino acids. The CDR3 sequence: CASSTGQTNYGYTF. CDR3 DNA sequence: TGTGCCAGCTCGACAGGACAGACGAACTATGGCTACACCTTC. The full variable domain, with the rest looked up from reference TRBV18 and TRBJ1-2, is NAGVMQNPRHLVRRRGQEARLRCSPMKGHSHVYWYRQLPEEGLKFMVYLQKENIIDESGMPKERFSAEFPKEGPSILRIQQVVRGDSAAYFCASSTGQTNYGYTFGSGTRLTVV.

In DNA, the CDR3 is TGTGCCAGTAGATATAGCAATCAGCCCCAGCATTTT. It yields the protein CASRYSNQPQHF. The gene calls are TRBV19 and TRBJ1-5; D uncertain. This CDR3 is 12 amino acids long. V lost 6 bases to trimming and J lost 0 bases, with 3 bases between them. CDR1 LNHDA and CDR2 SQIVND come from the germline V gene (reference sequence).

The chain links TRBV6-1 to TRBJ2-3; 10 bases map to TRBD1. CDR1 is MNHNS and CDR2 is SASEGT in the germline V gene. CDR3 length: 13 residues. Germline trimming cut 8 bases from V and 3 bases from J; bases unmatched to any gene: 2. The CDR3 reads CASGTGETDTQYF. The CDR3 coding sequence is TGTGCCAGCGGGACAGGGGAAACAGATACGCAGTATTTT.

This chain links TRBV7-2 with TRBJ1-3, with 8 bases aligning to TRBD1. Germline V CDR1 and CDR2: SGHTA, FQGNSA. Trimming cost V 5 bases and J 2 bases; bases outside gene matches: 8. CDR3 length equals 16 residues. DNA of the CDR3: TGTGCCAGCAGCGGGTACGGACAGGGCGCTGGAAACACCATATATTTT. It specifies CASSGYGQGAGNTIYF.

This clone was observed once. The chain links TRBV7-3 to TRBJ2-2; weak D call: TRBD1 (6 bases). The CDR3 has 16 amino acids. Germline lookup yields CDR1 SGHTA and CDR2 FQGTGA. Between the trimmed V and J ends, which lost 2 bases and 5 bases, there was a span of 15 bases. CDR3 loop: CASSLRADSLTGELFF. CDR3 bases: TGTGCCAGCAGCTTACGTGCGGACAGCCTTACCGGGGAGCTGTTTTTT.

The chain links TRBV15 to TRBJ2-7; D call uncertain. The V end lost 5 bases, the J end lost 0 bases, and 11 bases lay between the germline ends. The CDR3 is 14 amino acids. The V gene's germline CDR1 is LNHNV and CDR2 YYDKDF (reference sequence). Here the CDR3 DNA reads TGTGCCACCAGCCTGACTCTGAGCTCCTACGAGCAGTACTTC. Translation: CATSLTLSSYEQYF.

The V and J genes are TRBV5-1 and TRBJ1-1; tentatively, D is TRBD1 (6 bases). Germline CDR1 reads SGHRS; CDR2 reads YFSETQ. Deletions cut 1 base from V and 6 bases from J, with 13 bases between. This CDR3 has 14 amino acids. CDR3 coding DNA: TGCGCCAGCAGCTTGTCTTGGGACACCCCTGAAGCTTTCTTT. The encoded protein is CASSLSWDTPEAFF. Based on the CDR3 plus reference TRBV5-1 and TRBJ1-1, the full variable domain is KAGVTQTPRYLIKTRGQQVTLSCSPISGHRSVSWYQQTPGQGLQFLFEYFSETQRNKGNFPGRFSGRQFSNSRSEMNVSTLELGDSALYLCASSLSWDTPEAFFGQGTRLTVV.

V usage is TRBV3-1 (or the pseudogene TRBV3-2) and J usage is TRBJ1-1; no firm D call. The V end was cut by 1 base, the J end by 6 bases, with 9 bases between. The CDR3 consists of 13 residues. Germline V CDR1 and CDR2: LGHDT, YNNKEL (reference sequence). DNA for the CDR3: TGTGCCAGCAGCCAAGGTTCGAGTCCTGAAGCTTTCTTT. Amino acids: CASSQGSSPEAFF.

This chain uses TRBV7-3 with TRBJ2-5; the match to TRBD2 covers 12 bases. This CDR3 comprises 17 residues. The germline gives CDR1 SGHTA, CDR2 FQGTGA. V was clipped by 1 base and J by 6 bases; unmatched bases: 9. The CDR3 loop reads CASSLNPRTSGEKTQYF. CDR3 nucleotide sequence: TGTGCCAGCAGCTTAAATCCCCGGACTAGCGGGGAGAAGACCCAGTACTTC. The full variable domain, completed using reference TRBV7-3 and TRBJ2-5, is GAGVSQTPSNKVTEKGKYVELRCDPISGHTALYWYRQSLGQGPEFLIYFQGTGAADDSGLPNDRFFAVRPEGSVSTLKIQRTERGDSAVYLCASSLNPRTSGEKTQYFGPGTRLLVL.

This clone was counted between two and nine times. V usage is TRBV7-8 and J usage is TRBJ1-1, with TRBD1 matching over 9 bases. With 6 bases clipped from V and 4 bases from J, the junction kept 6 bases outside the gene matches. Germline assignment: CDR1 SGHVS and CDR2 FQNEAQ. This CDR3 is built from 14 residues. CDR3 in DNA: TGTGCCAGCAGACCACAGGGGGCTGCCACTGAAGCTTTCTTT. Translated: CASRPQGAATEAFF.

Here the CDR3 DNA reads TGTGCCAGCAGCCGGACAGGGAGGGGTTCACCCCTCCACTTT. Residues: CASSRTGRGSPLHF. The chain combines TRBV5-6 with TRBJ1-6, with 8 bases fitting TRBD1. Germline loops: CDR1 SGHDT, CDR2 YYEEEE. The CDR3 consists of 14 residues. The junction had 6 bases not matched to a gene; V was cut back by 4 bases and J by 9 bases.

This clone came up once. V gene TRBV6-1 combines with J gene TRBJ2-3; no firm D call. Trimming took off 2 bases at V and 4 bases at J, with 7 bases between the two ends. CDR1 and CDR2 (germline): MNHNS, SASEGT. There are 13 residues in the CDR3. The CDR3 loop is CASSEPVPDTQYF. CDR3 in DNA: TGTGCCAGCAGTGAACCGGTCCCAGATACGCAGTATTTT.

CDR3 sequence reads: CASSHTGSNYGYTF. The DNA for the CDR3 is TGTGCCAGCAGCCACACCGGGTCTAACTATGGCTACACCTTC. The J gene is TRBJ1-2, the V gene TRBV11-1; unclear D gene. The CDR3 spans 14 residues. The V end lost 5 bases, the J end lost 0 bases, and 10 bases lay between the germline ends. Germline V gene data show CDR1 as SGHAT and CDR2 as FQDESV (reference sequence).